One sample yielded the 27 T cell receptor beta chains listed below, sequenced in a study of molecular identifiers for immune sequencing clone quantification. TCRdb analysed the PCR reads with MiXCR anew, one entry per CDR3 protein. This table has about 640,000 distinct CDR3 sequences, approximately 20% appearing once. The sequencing sample was made of naive CD8+ T cells from blood, with Jurkat cell RNA spiked in. The sample's subset: FACS-sorted CD8+CD4-CCR7+CD45RA+ naive T cells. The source is a human donor in good health. Some libraries in this study had Jurkat cell RNA spiked in.

Only a few counts were recorded for this clonotype. The gene calls are TRBV27 and TRBJ2-7, with TRBD2 identical over 8 bases. This CDR3 region has 14 residues. Germline V gives CDR1 MNHEY, CDR2 SMNVEV (reference sequence). Germline trimming cut 2 bases from V and 5 bases from J; bases unmatched to any gene: 5. CDR3: CASSLAAGAHEQYF. CDR3 DNA sequence: TGTGCCAGCAGTTTAGCAGCGGGAGCCCACGAGCAGTACTTC.

The J gene is TRBJ2-7, the V gene TRBV27, with 7 bases fitting TRBD2. Germline trimming cut 8 bases from V and 4 bases from J; bases unmatched to any gene: 11. CDR1 is MNHEY, CDR2 SMNVEV, per germline (reference sequence). The CDR3 is made up of 14 amino acids. CDR3 bases: TGTGCCAGCGGTCCGACGAATAGCGGGTACGAGCAGTACTTC. Translating it yields CASGPTNSGYEQYF.

This clonotype was counted ten times or more. The junction does not match germline at one end; this may be a read error. V usage is TRBV19 and J usage is TRBJ2-4; 12 nucleotides align to TRBD2. The CDR3 length is 12 residues. Germline V gene lookup returns CDR1 LNHDA and CDR2 SQIVND (reference sequence). The CDR3 reads CASGRAENIQYF. The DNA for the CDR3 is TGCGCTAGCGGGAGGGCCGAAAACATTCAGTACTTC.

This clonotype was seen repeatedly, ten times or more. The chain has TRBV24-1 and TRBJ1-1; D not certain. The CDR3 length is 12 residues. The germline V gene has CDR1 KGHDR and CDR2 SFDVKD. V lost 1 base, J lost 7 bases, and 6 bases lay in between. In DNA form, the CDR3 reads TGTGCCACCAGTGATTTTACGGGTGAAGCTTTCTTT. Its protein product is CATSDFTGEAFF.

This clonotype was found a few times. This sequence joins TRBV19 and TRBJ2-3; tentative D call: TRBD2 (6 bases). V was trimmed by 8 bases and J by 2 bases, leaving 14 bases between them. The CDR3 totals 14 residues. Germline CDR1 and CDR2: LNHDA and SQIVND (reference sequence). The CDR3 DNA reads TGTGCCAGTGGACGGACTATATACACAGATACGCAGTATTTT. Its protein product is CASGRTIYTDTQYF.

Regarding this clonotype: A read error is possible here, since a much larger clone lies one base away. V gene TRBV7-9 combines with J gene TRBJ2-7, with D unclear. Germline assignment: CDR1 SEHNR and CDR2 FQNEAQ (reference sequence). CDR3 size: 11 residues. CDR3 coding DNA: TGTGCCAGCAGCTATCGAGGAGAGCAGTGCTTC. Its protein product is CASSYRGEQCF.

This clonotype was seen ten or more times. The V gene is TRBV7-2, the J gene TRBJ1-1, with 7 nucleotides matching TRBD1. After removal of 6 bases from V and 6 bases from J, the junction contained 10 bases not matched to a gene. The CDR3 has 14 amino acids. CDR1 is SGHTA and CDR2 is FQGNSA in the germline V gene. This chain's CDR3 is CASSLLTGAPEAFF. In DNA form, the CDR3 reads TGTGCCAGCAGTCTATTAACAGGGGCCCCTGAAGCTTTCTTT. The whole variable domain, remainder taken from reference TRBV7-2 and TRBJ1-1, is GAGVSQSPSNKVTEKGKDVELRCDPISGHTALYWYRQSLGQGLEFLIYFQGNSAPDKSGLPSDRFSAERTGGSVSTLTIQRTQQEDSAVYLCASSLLTGAPEAFFGQGTRLTVV.

The CDR3 loop is CASSLLIGVQETQYF. CDR3 bases: TGCGCCAGCAGCTTGTTAATCGGGGTCCAAGAGACCCAGTACTTC. The chain is built from TRBV5-1 and TRBJ2-5; D is perhaps TRBD2 (5 bases). The CDR3 consists of 15 residues. Germline CDR1 SGHRS, CDR2 YFSETQ. Trimming removed 1 base at V and 1 base at J, with 11 bases between.

Notes on this clonotype: A single base separates this from a much larger clone, so it may be a read error. This chain joins TRBV5-6 and TRBJ1-6; no definite D call. Germline V gene lookup returns CDR1 SGHDT and CDR2 YYEEEE. There are 12 residues in the CDR3. CDR3 region: CAGSYGKATLHF. CDR3 bases: TGTGCCGGCAGCTATGGAAAGGCGACCCTCCACTTT.

This clonotype was seen at least ten times. This chain connects TRBV20-1 to TRBJ2-7, with 7 bases identical to TRBD1. J lost 1 base, V lost 7 bases, and 7 bases had no gene match. CDR1 DFQATT and CDR2 SNEGSKA come from the germline V gene (reference sequence). This CDR3 is built from 13 residues. The CDR3 region is CSGRRQGSYEQYF. The CDR3 nucleotides read TGCAGTGGACGGAGACAGGGATCCTACGAGCAGTACTTC.

The table lists this clonotype with a few counts. V usage is TRBV6-5 and J usage is TRBJ2-1; D call uncertain. The CDR3 covers 14 residues. Germline V gene sequence: CDR1 MNHEY, CDR2 SVGAGI. V shed 0 bases and J shed 6 bases, with 9 bases lying between them. DNA of the CDR3: TGTGCCAGCAGTTACTCGATGGGTTCCAATGAGCAGTTCTTC. As protein: CASSYSMGSNEQFF.

This clonotype was observed many times. This rearrangement joins TRBV6-2 or TRBV6-3 to TRBJ2-2, with TRBD2 identical over 11 bases. Per germline, CDR1 MNHEY and CDR2 SVGEGT. CDR3 length: 16 amino acids. The V segment lost 2 bases and the J segment 5 bases; nucleotides outside the gene matches: 4. CDR3 protein: CASSYRPSGRTGELFF. In DNA form, the CDR3 reads TGTGCCAGCAGTTACAGACCTAGCGGGAGGACCGGGGAGCTGTTTTTT.

This clonotype was seen repeatedly, ten times or more. This chain joins TRBV27 and TRBJ2-3, with TRBD2 as a possible D gene (6 bases). CDR3 length: 15 amino acids. In germline, CDR1 is MNHEY, CDR2 SMNVEV (reference sequence). V dropped 6 bases and J dropped 1 base, with 14 bases sitting between them. Here the CDR3 DNA reads TGTGCCAGCAGCCCAGTTCCTAGCGGCACAGATACGCAGTATTTT. Translation gives CASSPVPSGTDTQYF.

There are many counts of this clonotype. The chain combines TRBV5-5 with TRBJ2-3, with 9 bases lining up with TRBD1. CDR3 length: 15 amino acids. Germline V gene lookup returns CDR1 SGHKS and CDR2 YYEKEE (reference sequence). V lost 0 bases to trimming and J lost 6 bases; unmatched junction nucleotides: 5. The CDR3 DNA is TGTGCCAGCAGCTTGGTTGGGACAGGGTCCGATACGCAGTATTTT. Residues: CASSLVGTGSDTQYF.

This clonotype was seen at least ten times. The chain links TRBV20-1 to TRBJ2-4; D is uncertain. Germline lookup yields CDR1 DFQATT and CDR2 SNEGSKA (reference sequence). CDR3 size: 16 residues. V was clipped by 0 bases and J by 1 base, with 13 bases between them. The CDR3 here is CSARDKAVWAKNIQYF. The CDR3 DNA sequence: TGCAGTGCTAGAGATAAGGCAGTTTGGGCCAAAAACATTCAGTACTTC.

Ten or more counts support this clonotype. The chain uses TRBV4-3 and TRBJ2-1; 7 nucleotides line up with TRBD2. The CDR3 length is 15 residues. After removal of 1 base from V and 5 bases from J, the junction contained 5 bases not matched to a gene. In germline, CDR1 is LGHNA, CDR2 YSLEER. For the CDR3, the DNA is TGCGCCAGCAGCCAAGGCCGGGACTATAACAATGAGCAGTTCTTC. This gives the protein CASSQGRDYNNEQFF.

About this clonotype: A much larger clone is a single base away; this may be a read error. The V call is TRBV28, the J call TRBJ2-7, with D hard to call. Germline loops: CDR1 MDHEN, CDR2 SYDVKM. This CDR3 contains 12 residues. V lost 8 bases to trimming and J lost 5 bases, with 13 bases between them. CDR3 in amino acids: CASGPFQDEQYF. The CDR3, as DNA: TGTGCCAGCGGCCCCTTTCAGGACGAGCAGTACTTC.

This clonotype was seen a single time. A clone one base away is much larger, so this may be a read error. V is TRBV29-1 and J is TRBJ2-1, with 7 bases that match TRBD1. This CDR3 is built from 13 residues. The germline V gene has CDR1 SQVTM and CDR2 ANQGSEA. Here the CDR3 DNA reads TGCAGCGTTGCTACAGGGGATTTTGATGAGCAGCTCTTC. This codes for CSVATGDFDEQLF.

As concerns this clonotype: A much larger clone is a single base away; this may be a read error. This CDR3 reads CSACGWGIAYEQYF. The DNA for the CDR3 is TGCAGTGCTTGTGGATGGGGGATAGCCTACGAGCAGTACTTC. This rearrangement joins TRBV20-1 to TRBJ2-7; the D call may be TRBD1 or TRBD2 (5 bases each). The germline gives CDR1 DFQATT, CDR2 SNEGSKA (reference sequence). This CDR3 is 14 amino acids long. V lost 5 bases, J lost 2 bases, and 16 bases lay in between.

This clonotype was counted many times. The rearrangement links TRBV5-6 to TRBJ1-6; D uncertain. CDR1 is SGHDT and CDR2 is YYEEEE in the germline V gene. V dropped 0 bases and J dropped 0 bases, with 7 bases sitting between them. This CDR3 is 16 amino acids long. This chain's CDR3 is CASSLDSSSYNSPLHF. As DNA, the CDR3 is TGTGCCAGCAGCTTGGATTCGAGCTCCTATAATTCACCCCTCCACTTT.

This clonotype has a handful of counts. The chain couples TRBV11-2 to TRBJ2-5; D unclear. Germline V gene sequence: CDR1 SGHAT, CDR2 FQNNGV. V was trimmed by 3 bases and J by 1 base, leaving 9 bases between them. This CDR3 comprises 14 residues. As DNA, the CDR3 is TGTGCCAGCAGCTTGAGTGAGTTCCAAGAGACCCAGTACTTC. Its translation is CASSLSEFQETQYF. Drawing the rest from reference TRBV11-2 and TRBJ2-5, the complete variable domain is EAGVAQSPRYKIIEKRQSVAFWCNPISGHATLYWYQQILGQGPKLLIQFQNNGVVDDSQLPKDRFSAERLKGVDSTLKIQPAKLEDSAVYLCASSLSEFQETQYFGPGTRLLVL.

The sample holds many counts of this clonotype. The rearrangement links TRBV27 to TRBJ2-7; 8 nucleotides match TRBD2. The V gene's germline CDR1 is MNHEY and CDR2 SMNVEV (reference sequence). The CDR3 has 12 amino acids. The junction had 5 bases not matched to a gene; V was cut back by 6 bases and J by 7 bases. As DNA, the CDR3 is TGTGCCAGCAGAGGACTAGCCTGGGAGCAGTACTTC. Translated, it gives CASRGLAWEQYF.

The V call is TRBV20-1, the J call TRBJ2-7, with D maybe TRBD2 (6 bases). Germline V gene lookup returns CDR1 DFQATT and CDR2 SNEGSKA (reference sequence). CDR3 length equals 15 residues. Trimming took off 1 base at V and 3 bases at J, with 16 bases between the two ends. In DNA form, the CDR3 reads TGCAGTGCTAGAGGGGTCTGGGAGGCCTACTACGAGCAGTACTTC. As protein: CSARGVWEAYYEQYF.

Notes on this clonotype: A much larger clonotype is one base distant, so this may be a read error. This chain connects TRBV20-1 to TRBJ1-4; TRBD1 is a possible D gene (6 bases). In germline, CDR1 is DFQATT, CDR2 SNEGSKA (reference sequence). This CDR3 is 14 amino acids long. The CDR3 protein is CSAKDRDIGEKLSF. Here the CDR3 DNA reads TGCAGTGCCAAAGACCGGGACATAGGTGAAAAACTGTCTTTT.

The chain couples TRBV2 to TRBJ1-1; 11 bases are shared with TRBD1. V gave up 6 bases and J gave up 7 bases; unmatched junction bases: 7. This CDR3 has 14 residues. The germline gives CDR1 SNHLY, CDR2 FYNNEI. The chain's CDR3 is CASSGTGGLGEAFF. DNA for the CDR3: TGTGCCAGCAGCGGGACAGGGGGACTAGGTGAAGCTTTCTTT.

This clonotype turned up a few times. This chain connects TRBV4-1 to TRBJ1-1; the D is unclear. CDR1 MGHRA and CDR2 YSYEKL come from the germline V gene. V was cut by 1 base and J by 0 bases, with 9 bases left in between. The CDR3 spans 15 residues. CDR3 DNA: TGCGCCAGCAGCCAAGCGCCCCTGGTGAACACTGAAGCTTTCTTT. The encoded protein is CASSQAPLVNTEAFF.

The chain uses TRBV11-1 and TRBJ2-7, with D maybe TRBD1 (8 bases). The CDR3 is 16 amino acids. V was shortened by 4 bases and J by 7 bases, with 23 bases between the two germline ends. Germline V gene lookup returns CDR1 SGHAT and CDR2 FQDESV (reference sequence). The CDR3 DNA reads as TGTGCCAGCAGCTATGGGGAGGGCAGGGGGCAAGAAGAGCAGTACTTC. Encoded protein: CASSYGEGRGQEEQYF.